This T cell receptor beta chain emerged from a study of blood T cell repertoires in COVID-19. The data were produced by immunoSEQ multiplex PCR, yet TCRdb's version contains in-frame clones alone and is incomplete. Found here are a few hundred thousand clones, 70% to 90% of them singletons; the top ten hold 2% to 3%. Germline V gene data show CDR1 as MNHEY and CDR2 as SVGEGT. The CDR3 is 13 amino acids. J lost 4 bases, V lost 4 bases, and 1 base had no gene match. The gene calls are TRBV6-2 or TRBV6-3 and TRBJ1-2; 9 nucleotides align to TRBD1. Material: peripheral blood. This clonotype was sampled from a woman aged 50 to 60 with acute or convalescent COVID-19. The CDR3 is CASSWTGVYGYTF. As DNA, the CDR3 is TGTGCCAGCAGTTGGACAGGGGTCTATGGCTACACCTTC.